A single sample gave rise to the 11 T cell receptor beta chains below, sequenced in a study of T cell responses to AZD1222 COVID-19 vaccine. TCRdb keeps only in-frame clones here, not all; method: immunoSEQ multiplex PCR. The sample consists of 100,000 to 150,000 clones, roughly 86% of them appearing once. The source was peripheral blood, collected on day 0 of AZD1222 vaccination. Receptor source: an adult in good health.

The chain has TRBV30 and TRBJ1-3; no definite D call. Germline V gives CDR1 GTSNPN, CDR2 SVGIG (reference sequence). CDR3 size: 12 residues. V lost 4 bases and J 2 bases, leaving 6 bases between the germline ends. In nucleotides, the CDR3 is TGTGCCTGGACAAAGGCTGGAAACACCATATATTTT. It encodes CAWTKAGNTIYF. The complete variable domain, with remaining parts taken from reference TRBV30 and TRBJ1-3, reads SQTIHQWPATLVQPVGSPLSLECTVEGTSNPNLYWYRQAAGRGLQLLFYSVGIGQISSEVPQNLSASRPQDRQFILSSKKLLLSDSGFYLCAWTKAGNTIYFGEGSWLTVV.

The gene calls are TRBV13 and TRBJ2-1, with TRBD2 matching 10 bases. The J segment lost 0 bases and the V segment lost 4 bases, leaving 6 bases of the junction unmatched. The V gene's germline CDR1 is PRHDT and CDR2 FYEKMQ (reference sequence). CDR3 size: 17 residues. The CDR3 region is CASSSRTSGSSYNEQFF. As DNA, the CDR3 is TGTGCCAGCAGCTCCAGGACTAGCGGAAGCTCCTACAATGAGCAGTTCTTC.

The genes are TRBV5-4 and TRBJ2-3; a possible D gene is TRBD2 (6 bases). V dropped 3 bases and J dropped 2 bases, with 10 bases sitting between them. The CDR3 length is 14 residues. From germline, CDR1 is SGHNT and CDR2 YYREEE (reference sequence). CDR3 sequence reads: CASSSRGTTDTQYF. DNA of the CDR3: TGTGCCAGCAGCTCCCGGGGGACCACAGATACGCAGTATTTT.

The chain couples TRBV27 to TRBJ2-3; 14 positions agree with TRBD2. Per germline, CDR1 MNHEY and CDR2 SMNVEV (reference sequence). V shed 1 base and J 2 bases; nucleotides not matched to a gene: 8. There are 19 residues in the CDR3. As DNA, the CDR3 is TGTGCCAGCAGTTTATTGAAGGGACTAGCGGGGGAGACCACAGATACGCAGTATTTT. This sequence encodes CASSLLKGLAGETTDTQYF.

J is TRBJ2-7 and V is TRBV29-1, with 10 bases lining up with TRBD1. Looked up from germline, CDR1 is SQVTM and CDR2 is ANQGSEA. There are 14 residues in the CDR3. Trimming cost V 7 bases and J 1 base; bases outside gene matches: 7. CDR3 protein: CSARQGARSYEQYF. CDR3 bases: TGCAGCGCCCGACAGGGGGCGCGTTCCTACGAGCAGTACTTC.

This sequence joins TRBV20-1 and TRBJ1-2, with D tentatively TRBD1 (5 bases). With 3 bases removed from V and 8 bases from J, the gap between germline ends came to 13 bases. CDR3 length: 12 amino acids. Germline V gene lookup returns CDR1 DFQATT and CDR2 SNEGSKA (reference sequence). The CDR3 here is CSASLQGGGYTF. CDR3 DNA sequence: TGCAGTGCTAGTTTGCAGGGTGGAGGCTACACCTTC.

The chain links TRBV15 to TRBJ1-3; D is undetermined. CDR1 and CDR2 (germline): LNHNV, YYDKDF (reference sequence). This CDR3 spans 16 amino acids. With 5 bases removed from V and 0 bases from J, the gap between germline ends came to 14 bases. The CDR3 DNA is TGTGCCACCAGCTCATACCCGACACCCTCTGGAAACACCATATATTTT. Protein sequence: CATSSYPTPSGNTIYF. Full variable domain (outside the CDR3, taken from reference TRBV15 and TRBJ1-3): DAMVIQNPRYQVTQFGKPVTLSCSQTLNHNVMYWYQQKSSQAPKLLFHYYDKDFNNEADTPDNFQSRRPNTSFCFLDIRSPGLGDTAMYLCATSSYPTPSGNTIYFGEGSWLTVV.

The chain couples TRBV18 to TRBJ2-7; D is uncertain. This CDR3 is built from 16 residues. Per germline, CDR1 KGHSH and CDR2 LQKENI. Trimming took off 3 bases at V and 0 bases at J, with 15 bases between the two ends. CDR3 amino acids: CASSPSGIPSSYEQYF. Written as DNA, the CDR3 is TGTGCCAGCTCACCCTCGGGTATACCGAGCTCCTACGAGCAGTACTTC.

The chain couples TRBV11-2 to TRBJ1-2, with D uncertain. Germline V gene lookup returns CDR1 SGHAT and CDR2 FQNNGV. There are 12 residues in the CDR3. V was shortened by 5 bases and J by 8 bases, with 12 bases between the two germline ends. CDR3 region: CASSGGPSGYTF. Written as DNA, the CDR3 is TGTGCCAGCAGCGGCGGACCTTCCGGCTACACCTTC.

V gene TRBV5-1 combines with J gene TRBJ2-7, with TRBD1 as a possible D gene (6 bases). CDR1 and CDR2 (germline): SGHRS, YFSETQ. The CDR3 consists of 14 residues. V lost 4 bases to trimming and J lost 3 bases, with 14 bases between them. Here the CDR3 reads CASSTGQNYYEQYF. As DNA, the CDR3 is TGCGCCAGCAGCACCGGACAGAACTACTACGAGCAGTACTTC.

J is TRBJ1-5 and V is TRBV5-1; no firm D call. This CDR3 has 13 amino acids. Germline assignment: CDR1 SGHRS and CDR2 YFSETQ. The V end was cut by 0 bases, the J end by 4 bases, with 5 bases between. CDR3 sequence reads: CASSLDGNQPQHF. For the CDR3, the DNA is TGCGCCAGCAGCTTGGACGGGAATCAGCCCCAGCATTTT.